This TCR beta chain derives from a study of glioma-infiltrating T cells. Amplification of TCR alpha and beta CDR3 regions from RNA used iRepertoire nested multiplex PCR. TCRdb passed the multiplex PCR reads through MiXCR, listing each CDR3 protein once. The profile shows fewer than 90,000 distinct CDR3 sequences, around 23% of them singletons. Findings of the study overall: Above-expected tissue-blood divergence occurred in all gliomas, most in low-grade ones.

There are many counts of this clonotype. As yet, its antigen is unknown. Germline CDR1 DFQATT, CDR2 SNEGSKA (reference sequence). After removal of 1 base from V and 5 bases from J, the junction contained 14 bases not matched to a gene. The length of the CDR3 is 17 residues. The chain combines TRBV20-1 with TRBJ2-1; 7 bases fit TRBD1. The sequence came from a human donor with low-grade glioma or glioblastoma, undergoing nonglioma brain surgery, or in good health (not recorded which). The sample comprised glioma tissue, nonneoplastic brain tissue, or PBMCs (not recorded which). DNA of the CDR3: TGCAGTGCTAGAGGACAGGGTTTCTCCGACTTCAACAATGAGCAGTTCTTC. Amino acids: CSARGQGFSDFNNEQFF.